This TCR beta chain derives from a study of blood T cells in healthy people across ages. General study results and limits: Unsorted PBMC material precluded a definitive naive versus antigen-experienced comparison. Percentage of naive T cells showed a strong correlation with TCR beta diversity. Long-lived donors exceeded aged donors in naive CD4+ cells and diversity.

A sample-barcoded 5' primer and a J-beta primer mix were used in a second PCR of roughly 6 to 11 cycles. TCRdb passed the 5' RACE reads through MiXCR, listing each CDR3 protein once. In the table there are about 1 million distinct CDR3 sequences, over 35% of which are singletons. This clonotype showed up just a few times. Its antigen is as yet unknown. Between the trimmed V and J ends, which lost 3 bases and 2 bases, there was a span of 14 bases. CDR3 length: 15 amino acids. The V gene's germline CDR1 is SGHVS and CDR2 FQNEAQ. The sample was blood. This TCR came from a woman aged 55-70 years in good health. The rearrangement links TRBV7-8 to TRBJ2-7; no definite D call. As DNA, the CDR3 is TGTGCCAGCAGCTTTAGTCGTAATAAAGCCTACGAGCAGTACTTC. Translating it yields CASSFSRNKAYEQYF.